The subject of this entry is one T cell receptor (beta chain). Its antigen is unknown. TCRdb processed the reads anew with MiXCR; each CDR3 protein has one entry. This table has hundreds of thousands of distinct CDR3 sequences, roughly 30% appearing once. This sample stems from a study of T cell repertoires in cytomegalovirus infection. Germline V gene sequence: CDR1 SGHAT, CDR2 FQNNGV. Trimming took off 3 bases at V and 0 bases at J, with 13 bases between the two ends. This CDR3 comprises 16 residues. Material: cultured CD8+ T cells from PBMCs, obtained from culture after CMV antigen stimulation. The sequence came from a human donor in good health (CMV status not recorded). Some clones in this sample may be carry-over from other donors' samples. The chain is built from TRBV11-2 and TRBJ2-3, with D possibly matching TRBD2 (6 bases). The CDR3 DNA reads TGTGCCAGCAGCTTCCCCCGGGACTTAAGCACAGATACGCAGTATTTT. Amino acid sequence: CASSFPRDLSTDTQYF.